The 3 T cell receptor beta chains presented below share a single source sample, sequenced in a study of blood T cell repertoires in COVID-19. Sequencing used immunoSEQ multiplex PCR; TCRdb keeps in-frame clones, though not all of them. The repertoire holds about 210,000 clones, with about four fifths as singletons. The sequenced material came from peripheral blood. The receptors were gathered from a man aged 45 to 65 with active or convalescent COVID-19.

The V call is TRBV24-1, the J call TRBJ2-1; a weak D match, TRBD1 (5 bases). The CDR3 loop spans 15 amino acids. V was shortened by 5 bases and J by 0 bases, with 10 bases between the two germline ends. Germline CDR1 and CDR2: KGHDR and SFDVKD. The CDR3 is CATSVSGISYNEQFF. The DNA for the CDR3 is TGTGCCACCAGTGTGTCAGGGATCTCCTACAATGAGCAGTTCTTC.

This chain joins TRBV29-1 and TRBJ1-5; the match to TRBD1 covers 9 bases. CDR3 length: 14 residues. Per the germline V gene, CDR1 is SQVTM and CDR2 is ANQGSEA. Germline trimming cut 6 bases from V and 4 bases from J; bases unmatched to any gene: 7. This chain's CDR3 is CSVAETGGNQPQHF. Written as DNA, the CDR3 is TGCAGCGTCGCGGAGACAGGGGGGAATCAGCCCCAGCATTTT.

The chain joins TRBV2 to TRBJ1-5, with D perhaps matching TRBD1 (5 bases). The CDR3 extends over 14 amino acids. Looked up from germline, CDR1 is SNHLY and CDR2 is FYNNEI. Trimming stripped 6 bases from V and 2 bases from J, with 11 bases between. The CDR3 DNA reads TGTGCCAGCAGGCCCGGGACTGGCAATCAGCCCCAGCATTTT. This translates into CASRPGTGNQPQHF.